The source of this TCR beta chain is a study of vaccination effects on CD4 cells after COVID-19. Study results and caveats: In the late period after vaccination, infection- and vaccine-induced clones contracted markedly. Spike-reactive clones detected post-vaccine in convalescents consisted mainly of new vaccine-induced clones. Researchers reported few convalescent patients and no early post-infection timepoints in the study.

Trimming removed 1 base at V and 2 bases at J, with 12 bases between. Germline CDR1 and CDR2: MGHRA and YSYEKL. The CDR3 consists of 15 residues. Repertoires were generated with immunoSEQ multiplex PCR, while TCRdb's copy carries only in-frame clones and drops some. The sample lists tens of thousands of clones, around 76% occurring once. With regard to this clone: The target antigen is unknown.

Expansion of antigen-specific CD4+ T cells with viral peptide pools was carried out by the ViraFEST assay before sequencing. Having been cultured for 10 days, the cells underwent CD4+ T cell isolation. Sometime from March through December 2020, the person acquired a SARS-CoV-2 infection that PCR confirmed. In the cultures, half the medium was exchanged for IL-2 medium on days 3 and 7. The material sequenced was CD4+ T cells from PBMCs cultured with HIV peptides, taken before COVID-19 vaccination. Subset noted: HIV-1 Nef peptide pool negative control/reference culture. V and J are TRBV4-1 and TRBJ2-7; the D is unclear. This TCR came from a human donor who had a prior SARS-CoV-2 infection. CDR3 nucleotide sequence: TGCGCCAGCAGCCAAGCAATCAGTACTGCCTACGAGCAGTACTTC. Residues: CASSQAISTAYEQYF.